Included here is one T cell receptor (beta chain) sequence, with context. The V gene's germline CDR1 is LNHDA and CDR2 SQIVND (reference sequence). V was cut by 3 bases and J by 5 bases, with 11 bases left in between. The CDR3 length is 14 residues. These data are taken from a study of blood T cell repertoires in COVID-19. Profiling relied on immunoSEQ multiplex PCR, and the TCRdb table lists in-frame clones only, not all of them. The top ten hold roughly 4.3% of the sample, which has approximately 270,000 clones, 80% to 90% seen once. The rearrangement joins TRBV19 to TRBJ1-5; TRBD1 is a possible D gene (5 bases). Sequencing was carried out using PBMCs or T cells enriched from blood (not recorded which). This TCR came from a woman in her twenties or thirties with acute COVID-19. CDR3 in amino acids: CASSITGSDQPQHF. The CDR3 nucleotides are TGTGCCAGTAGTATCACAGGCTCCGATCAGCCCCAGCATTTT.